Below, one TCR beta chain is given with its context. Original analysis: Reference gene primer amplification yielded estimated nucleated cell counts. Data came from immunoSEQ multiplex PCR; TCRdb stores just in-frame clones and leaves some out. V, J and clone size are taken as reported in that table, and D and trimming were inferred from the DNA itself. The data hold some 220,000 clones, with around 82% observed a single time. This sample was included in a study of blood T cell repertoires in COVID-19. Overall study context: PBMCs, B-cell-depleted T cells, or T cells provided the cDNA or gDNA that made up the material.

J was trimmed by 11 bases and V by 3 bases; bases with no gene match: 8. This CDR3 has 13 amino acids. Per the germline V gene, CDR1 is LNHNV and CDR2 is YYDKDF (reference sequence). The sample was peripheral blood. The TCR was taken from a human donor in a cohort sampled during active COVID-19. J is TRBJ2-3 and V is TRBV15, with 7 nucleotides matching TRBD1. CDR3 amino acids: CATSSEASGGQYF. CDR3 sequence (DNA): TGTGCCACCAGCAGTGAGGCGTCAGGGGGGCAGTATTTT.